The 13 T cell receptor beta chains in this list originate from one sample, sequenced in a study of shared clonotypes between healthy human individuals. Repertoires were generated with immunoSEQ multiplex PCR, while TCRdb's copy carries only in-frame clones and drops some. Here the sample spans more than 2,000,000 clones, approximately 94% being singletons. The material sequenced was naive CD4+ T cells sorted from blood. Subset in this sample: CD45RA+ positively selected. Every receptor here comes from a man aged 18 to 30 in good health.

V gene TRBV2 combines with J gene TRBJ2-7; D possibly corresponds to TRBD2 (5 bases). The V end was cut by 3 bases, the J end by 2 bases, with 8 bases between. Germline V CDR1 and CDR2: SNHLY, FYNNEI. The CDR3 is made up of 13 amino acids. CDR3 protein: CASSDQTTYEQYF. The CDR3 DNA reads as TGTGCCAGCAGTGATCAGACTACCTACGAGCAGTACTTC.

The rearrangement links TRBV27 to TRBJ2-7; 9 bases map to TRBD2. Germline V CDR1 and CDR2: MNHEY, SMNVEV (reference sequence). The CDR3 has 15 residues. The V and J ends lost 2 bases and 1 base, in that order; junction bases with no gene match: 3. DNA for the CDR3: TGTGCCAGCAGTTTACAGCTAGCGGGATCCTACGAGCAGTACTTC. Residues: CASSLQLAGSYEQYF.

The chain joins TRBV25-1 to TRBJ2-7, with D possibly being TRBD2 (6 bases). Trimming removed 10 bases from V and 2 bases from J, with 18 bases in between. CDR1 is MGHDK, CDR2 SYGVNS, per germline. The length of the CDR3 is 14 residues. CDR3 DNA sequence: TGTGCCACAAGGCCGCCGGGAGCTCCCTACGAGCAGTACTTC. Its protein is CATRPPGAPYEQYF.

The rearrangement links TRBV5-1 to TRBJ1-3, with 8 bases matching TRBD1. Germline V gives CDR1 SGHRS, CDR2 YFSETQ. The CDR3 is 18 residues long. The ends lost 4 bases at V and 0 bases at J; junction bases unmatched: 12. CDR3 coding DNA: TGCGCCAGCAGCCCGACAGGGGCGAGACTAAACTCTGGAAACACCATATATTTT. Encoded protein: CASSPTGARLNSGNTIYF.

The chain carries TRBV25-1 and TRBJ2-4; D is possibly TRBD1 or TRBD2 (5 bases each). Per the germline V gene, CDR1 is MGHDK and CDR2 is SYGVNS. This CDR3 comprises 15 residues. Trimming took 6 bases from V and 0 from J, leaving 12 bases between them. The CDR3 coding sequence is TGTGCCAGCAGCCCTGGGACGGTAGCCAAAAACATTCAGTACTTC. Protein sequence: CASSPGTVAKNIQYF.

V and J are TRBV6-6 and TRBJ1-1; perhaps TRBD1 as D (6 bases). The germline gives CDR1 MNHNY, CDR2 SVGAGI (reference sequence). The V end was cut by 6 bases, the J end by 2 bases, with 13 bases between. This CDR3 is 14 amino acids long. The CDR3: CASSRQDLNTEAFF. Here the CDR3 DNA reads TGTGCCAGCAGCCGACAGGATCTAAACACTGAAGCTTTCTTT.

V usage is TRBV19 and J usage is TRBJ2-2; D may be TRBD1 (5 bases). Germline CDR1 is LNHDA and CDR2 is SQIVND (reference sequence). There are 14 residues in the CDR3. V lost 6 bases and J lost 0, with 8 bases in between. The chain's CDR3 is CASSDSPNTGELFF. The CDR3 nucleotides are TGTGCCAGTAGCGACAGCCCGAACACCGGGGAGCTGTTTTTT.

V and J are TRBV7-8 and TRBJ2-7, with 13 bases fitting TRBD2. The CDR3 extends over 16 amino acids. Trimming cost V 5 bases and J 4 bases; bases outside gene matches: 8. The germline V gene encodes CDR1 SGHVS and CDR2 FQNEAQ. The CDR3 nucleotides are TGTGCCAGCAGCCCCCAAGGACTAGCGGGAGAATACGAGCAGTACTTC. Translated, it gives CASSPQGLAGEYEQYF.

The chain employs TRBV5-1 and TRBJ1-2; a weak D match, TRBD1 (6 bases). Trimming shortened V by 4 bases and J by 1 base, and 14 bases separated the two germline ends. Germline CDR1 reads SGHRS; CDR2 reads YFSETQ. CDR3 size: 15 residues. The CDR3 coding sequence is TGCGCCAGCAGCCCAGGCCACAGGGATAACTATGGCTACACCTTC. Residues: CASSPGHRDNYGYTF. Filled out from reference TRBV5-1 and TRBJ1-2, the complete variable domain reads KAGVTQTPRYLIKTRGQQVTLSCSPISGHRSVSWYQQTPGQGLQFLFEYFSETQRNKGNFPGRFSGRQFSNSRSEMNVSTLELGDSALYLCASSPGHRDNYGYTFGSGTRLTVV.

The J gene is TRBJ2-2, the V gene TRBV10-3, with TRBD1 as a possible D gene (5 bases). Deletions cut 8 bases from V and 6 bases from J, with 16 bases between. CDR1 ENHRY and CDR2 SYGVKD come from the germline V gene. The CDR3 covers 14 residues. Here the CDR3 DNA reads TGTGCCATCGCTACAGGTCTAGAGCCCGGGGAGCTGTTTTTT. Translation: CAIATGLEPGELFF.

The V call is TRBV10-2, the J call TRBJ1-5, with D possibly TRBD1 on 6 matching bases. V lost 6 bases and J lost 1, with 10 bases in between. Germline V gene sequence: CDR1 WSHSY, CDR2 SAAADI. The CDR3 length is 14 residues. The CDR3 coding sequence is TGCGCCAGCAGAGGACAGCACAGCAATCAGCCCCAGCATTTT. Residues: CASRGQHSNQPQHF.

This chain links TRBV11-2 with TRBJ2-4, with 9 bases fitting TRBD2. Germline-derived CDR1 and CDR2 are SGHAT and FQNNGV. CDR3 length: 18 amino acids. Losses at the gene ends were 4 bases for V and 0 bases for J; bases not matched to a gene: 10. The CDR3 is CASSWDPSSGVAKNIQYF. The DNA for the CDR3 is TGTGCCAGCAGCTGGGACCCTTCTAGCGGGGTAGCCAAAAACATTCAGTACTTC.

Only one count was recorded for this clone. The V and J genes are TRBV28 and TRBJ2-1; D uncertain. The V and J ends lost 5 bases and 5 bases respectively, with 4 bases between them. This CDR3 comprises 11 residues. Germline-derived CDR1 and CDR2 are MDHEN and SYDVKM. The CDR3 sequence: CASSQHNEQFF. The CDR3 DNA sequence: TGTGCCAGCAGTCAACACAATGAGCAGTTCTTC.